This T cell receptor beta chain was sequenced during a study of blood T cell repertoires in COVID-19 (dated by TCRdb to the early 2020s). At the level of the whole study: Samples from collaborators originated in the United States, Italy and Spain and spanned both the acute and convalescent phases of COVID-19. Nearly every sample came with metadata listing a de-identified subject ID, COVID-19 status, age in years and sex. A freely available public database, intended as a resource for researchers studying the immune response to SARS-CoV-2, is where the repertoires were released. Where HLA class I and class II types were available, the types were taken from metadata supplied by the sample provider, not from assay-based typing. The dataset comprised deeply sampled blood TCRbeta repertoires from subjects exposed to, actively infected with, or recovered from COVID-19. The samples were drawn from two sources: the first 160 participants of the ongoing ImmuneRACE study, and 950 to 1,500 subjects contributed by 6 global collaborators. The prospective study material was composed of cDNA or gDNA derived from T cells, B-cell-depleted T cells, or PBMCs.

TCRbeta CDR3 regions were amplified from genomic DNA using the immunoSEQ Assay, a bias-controlled multiplex PCR. In the authors' own workflow: The number of nucleated cells in each sample was estimated by amplification of reference gene primers within the assay. To quantify the absolute abundance of each unique TCRbeta CDR3 rearrangement, sequence reads were collapsed and filtered. For each sample, productive Simpson clonality was calculated as the square root of Simpson's diversity index over productive rearrangements. The immuneACCESS repertoire file appears here via TCRdb, limited to in-frame rearrangements. These files lack a portion of the clones; in checked studies, under half of the deficit traces to unresolved V genes, and the cause of the others is not known. V and J calls and clone size are as listed in that table; D and trimming were resolved from the DNA. The sample records more than 250,000 clones, around 83% of which are singletons. About 1.2% of the sample is held by the ten biggest clonotypes.

Broad study findings and their caveats: Clinical and demographic metadata were provided uncurated, with the amount varying by source and participant.

V sheds 2 bases and J sheds 0 bases, leaving 4 bases between their ends. There are 14 amino acids in the CDR3, from cysteine to phenylalanine inclusive. Only the CDR3 DNA stays, 42 bases, in frame from base 1. CDR1 and CDR2, per the germline V gene, are SGHTA and FQGNSA. Turning to this clone: Its antigen is still unknown. No quality values exist for individual bases; no much larger clone is one base distant.

Collaborating institutions collected whole blood in K2EDTA tubes following their own protocols. For TCRbeta analysis, collaborators shipped samples in one of three forms: frozen whole blood, isolated PBMCs, or DNA extracted from either of those sample types. This receptor was obtained from a woman between 50 and 59 years old with acute or convalescent COVID-19. The chain links TRBV7-2 with TRBJ1-4, with the D gene not confidently named. The sequenced material came from peripheral blood. The sequenced DNA: TGTGCCAGCAGCTTAACAGCAACTAATGAAAAACTGTTTTTT. Its product reads: CASSLTATNEKLFF.